The next 8 T cell receptor beta chains were all read from a single sample in a study of T cell responses to AZD1222 COVID-19 vaccine. Data came from immunoSEQ multiplex PCR; TCRdb stores just in-frame clones and leaves some out. The sample shows some 140,000 clones, 92% of them seen only once. Source: peripheral blood, taken on day 0 of AZD1222 vaccination. The receptors here all came from an adult in good health.

This clone has a single count. J is TRBJ2-3 and V is TRBV11-3; the D is unclear. Germline loops: CDR1 SGHNT, CDR2 YENEEA. V was clipped by 4 bases and J by 5 bases, with 10 bases between them. The CDR3 spans 13 residues. CDR3 DNA: TGTGCCAGCAGCTCCCCCAAATTAGATACGCAGTATTTT. Amino acid sequence: CASSSPKLDTQYF.

J is TRBJ1-2 and V is TRBV10-3; D remains unclear. Germline-derived CDR1 and CDR2 are ENHRY and SYGVKD. V was cut by 3 bases and J by 3 bases, with 14 bases left in between. CDR3 length: 15 residues. The CDR3 loop reads CAISDHRSMDYGYTF. In nucleotides, the CDR3 is TGTGCCATCAGTGATCATCGATCGATGGACTATGGCTACACCTTC.

This chain connects TRBV7-6 to TRBJ2-3; no firm D call. Trimming cost V 7 bases and J 0 bases, with 5 bases left between them. CDR3 length: 12 amino acids. Germline CDR1 and CDR2: SGHVS and FNYEAQ. For the CDR3, the DNA is TGTGCCAGCATGGATAGCACAGATACGCAGTATTTT. Encoded protein: CASMDSTDTQYF.

J is TRBJ2-5 and V is TRBV9, with 9 bases aligning to TRBD1. The junction had 4 bases not matched to a gene; V was cut back by 0 bases and J by 4 bases. The CDR3 spans 15 residues. The germline CDR1 and CDR2 sequences are SGDLS and YYNGEE. The CDR3: CASSVGTGGGETQYF. The CDR3 DNA follows: TGTGCCAGCAGCGTAGGTACAGGGGGCGGAGAGACCCAGTACTTC. The variable domain in full, completed from reference TRBV9 and TRBJ2-5, reads DSGVTQTPKHLITATGQRVTLRCSPRSGDLSVYWYQQSLDQGLQFLIQYYNGEERAKGNILERFSAQQFPDLHSELNLSSLELGDSALYFCASSVGTGGGETQYFGPGTRLLVL.

The chain uses TRBV28 and TRBJ1-6; D perhaps matches TRBD1 (5 bases). There are 15 residues in the CDR3. Germline CDR1 is MDHEN and CDR2 is SYDVKM. The V end was cut by 6 bases, the J end by 7 bases, with 16 bases between. The CDR3 protein is CASSPGGVGNSPLHF. The CDR3 region has the DNA TGTGCCAGCAGCCCGGGGGGGGTAGGAAATTCACCCCTCCACTTT.

This rearrangement joins TRBV27 to TRBJ1-1, with D unclear. The CDR3 has 13 amino acids. The germline V gene encodes CDR1 MNHEY and CDR2 SMNVEV (reference sequence). V was clipped by 1 base and J by 7 bases, with 10 bases between them. This CDR3 is CASSLLTADEAFF. For the CDR3, the DNA is TGTGCCAGCAGTTTATTAACGGCGGATGAAGCTTTCTTT.

The chain couples TRBV11-3 to TRBJ2-3; D not resolved. In germline, CDR1 is SGHNT, CDR2 YENEEA. This CDR3 has 14 amino acids. V was shortened by 0 bases and J by 3 bases, with 7 bases between the two germline ends. The CDR3 nucleotides are TGTGCCAGCAGCTTAGAAGGCAGAACAGATACGCAGTATTTT. Its translation is CASSLEGRTDTQYF.

The chain carries TRBV27 and TRBJ1-4, with D possibly matching TRBD1 (6 bases). CDR3 length: 15 amino acids. Trimming removed 6 bases from V and 8 bases from J, with 19 bases in between. Germline lookup yields CDR1 MNHEY and CDR2 SMNVEV (reference sequence). CDR3: CASSFRRGGEEKLFF. CDR3 DNA: TGTGCCAGCAGCTTCCGACGAGGGGGGGAAGAAAAACTGTTTTTT.